This T cell receptor beta chain was captured by sequencing in a study of blood T cell repertoires in COVID-19. Study-level information: The United States, Italy and Spain supplied acute and convalescent COVID-19 samples.

In the authors' methods: Reference gene primer amplification yielded estimated nucleated cell counts. The assay was immunoSEQ multiplex PCR, and TCRdb's table has in-frame clones only and misses some. For V, J and clone size, that table is used; D and trimming come from the DNA. This sample yields approximately 460,000 clones, of which nearly 90% are seen a single time; 0.9% belongs to the top ten. CDR1 SGHRS and CDR2 YFSETQ come from the germline V gene. Trimming cost V 0 bases and J 7 bases, with 11 bases left between them. This CDR3 has 14 residues. In the case of this clone: Other nucleotide sequences from this sample produce the same CDR3.

Followed longitudinally, the Seattle patients had been enrolled during active infection. The chain uses TRBV5-1 and TRBJ1-5, with D uncertain. This TCR was sampled from a man younger than 35 with COVID-19, enrolled during active disease. Sequencing was performed on peripheral blood. In nucleotides, the CDR3 is TGCGCCAGCAGCTTGGTAGGTGGAGGGCAGCCCCAGCATTTT. Its protein is CASSLVGGGQPQHF.